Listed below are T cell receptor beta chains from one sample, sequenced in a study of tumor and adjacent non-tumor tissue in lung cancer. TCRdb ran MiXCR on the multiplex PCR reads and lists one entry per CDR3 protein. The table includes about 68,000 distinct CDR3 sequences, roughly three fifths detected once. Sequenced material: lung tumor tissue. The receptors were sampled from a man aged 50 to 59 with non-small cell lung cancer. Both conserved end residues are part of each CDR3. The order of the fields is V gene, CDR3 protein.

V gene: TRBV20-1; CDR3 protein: CSASTLSGATEAFF
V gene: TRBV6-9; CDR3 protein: CASSYLFNVTGPRGYNEQFF
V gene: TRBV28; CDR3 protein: CASSGQVGYCYTF
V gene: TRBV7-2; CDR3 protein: CGSSFSSGPLEEKLFF
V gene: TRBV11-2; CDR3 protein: CTSSPAAGANVLTF
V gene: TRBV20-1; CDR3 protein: CSARGGGGAYEQYF
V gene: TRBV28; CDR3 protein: CASSLGRDYEQHF
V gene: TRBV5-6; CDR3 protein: CGNSTLTGINYGYTF
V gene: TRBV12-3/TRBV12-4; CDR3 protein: CASMPSSTSGTVYEQYF
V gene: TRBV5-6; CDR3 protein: CASSMTRNTEELFF
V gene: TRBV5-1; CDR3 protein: CASSLAWDVPYEQYF
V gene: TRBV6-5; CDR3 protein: CTSSYEGGGTYTQYF
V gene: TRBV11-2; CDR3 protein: CASSPWTCSGIEAFF
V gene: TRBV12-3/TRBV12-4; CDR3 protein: CASSQSGGADTQYF
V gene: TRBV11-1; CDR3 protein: CASSSTNGSYNEQFF
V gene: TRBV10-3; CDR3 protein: CVISVLGNNEQFF
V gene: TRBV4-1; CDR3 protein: CASSPTIQRGVSGANVLTF
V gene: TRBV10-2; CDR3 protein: CAGSRQGLAGADTQYF
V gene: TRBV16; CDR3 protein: CASSKSGAAGEDSPLHF
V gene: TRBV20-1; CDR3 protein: CSATTGLAGDNEQFF
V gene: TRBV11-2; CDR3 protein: CASSLGDSSSYERYF
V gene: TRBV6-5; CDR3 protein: CASSYSPSTGRISPLHF
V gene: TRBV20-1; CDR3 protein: CSARFSGQGFTDTQYF
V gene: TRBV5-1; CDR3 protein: CASSLGGTGYNTEASF
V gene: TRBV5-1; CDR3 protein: CASSSGHRDRVSEQYF